The source of this T cell receptor (beta chain) is a study of T-cell memory formation after mild COVID-19. General study points: Nothing confirmed that second-wave clones peaking on day 37 were specific for SARS-CoV-2.

The TCR alpha and TCR beta cDNA libraries, bearing sample barcodes and UMIs, were generated by 5'RACE using constant-segment primers. TCRdb redid the calling of the 5' RACE reads with MiXCR, one entry per CDR3 protein. The table lists under 300,000 distinct CDR3 sequences, 8% to 10% of them singletons. This clonotype has ten or more counts. Antigen unknown. The sequencing sample was made of PBMCs or a T cell subset sorted from them (not recorded which). This TCR derives from a young man who had mild COVID-19 (a few samples of this study predate the infection). Cell type and time point are not known.

The CDR3: CASRGVAGYGYTF. In DNA, the CDR3 is TGTGCCAGCCGGGGGGTGGCGGGCTATGGCTACACCTTC. The rearrangement joins TRBV3-1 to TRBJ1-2; perhaps TRBD1 as D (5 bases). CDR1 LGHDT and CDR2 YNNKEL come from the germline V gene (reference sequence). The V end lost 8 bases, the J end lost 4 bases, and 14 bases lay between the germline ends. The CDR3 covers 13 residues.